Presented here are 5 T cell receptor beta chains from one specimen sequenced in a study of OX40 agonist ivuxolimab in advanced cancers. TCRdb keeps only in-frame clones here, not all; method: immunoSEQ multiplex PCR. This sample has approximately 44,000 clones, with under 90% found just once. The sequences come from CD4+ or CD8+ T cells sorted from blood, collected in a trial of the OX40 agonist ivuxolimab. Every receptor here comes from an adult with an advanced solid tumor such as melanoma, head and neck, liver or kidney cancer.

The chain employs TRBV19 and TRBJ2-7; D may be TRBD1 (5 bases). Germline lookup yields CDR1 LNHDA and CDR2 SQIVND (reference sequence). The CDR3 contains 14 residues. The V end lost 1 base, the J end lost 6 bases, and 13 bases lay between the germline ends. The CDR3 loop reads CASSIGGVPSEQYF. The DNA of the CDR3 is TGTGCCAGTAGTATAGGGGGCGTTCCCTCCGAGCAGTACTTC.

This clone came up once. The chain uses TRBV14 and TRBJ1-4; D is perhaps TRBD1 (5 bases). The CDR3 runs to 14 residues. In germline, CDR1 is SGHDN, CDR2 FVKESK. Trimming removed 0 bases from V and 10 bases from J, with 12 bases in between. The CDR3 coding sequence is TGTGCCAGCAGCCAAGATCTAGGGGACGGAAAACTGTTTTTT. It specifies CASSQDLGDGKLFF.

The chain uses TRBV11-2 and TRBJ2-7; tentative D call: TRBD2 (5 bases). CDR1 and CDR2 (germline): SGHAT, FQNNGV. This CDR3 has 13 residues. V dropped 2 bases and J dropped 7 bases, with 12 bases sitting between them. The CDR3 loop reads CASSLTRAGEQYF. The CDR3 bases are TGTGCCAGCAGCTTAACTAGGGCTGGGGAGCAGTACTTC.

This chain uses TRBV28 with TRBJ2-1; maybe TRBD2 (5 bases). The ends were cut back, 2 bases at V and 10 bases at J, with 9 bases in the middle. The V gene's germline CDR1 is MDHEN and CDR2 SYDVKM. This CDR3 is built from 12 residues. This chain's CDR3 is CASSLPTGEQFF. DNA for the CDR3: TGTGCCAGCAGTTTACCCACGGGAGAGCAGTTCTTC.

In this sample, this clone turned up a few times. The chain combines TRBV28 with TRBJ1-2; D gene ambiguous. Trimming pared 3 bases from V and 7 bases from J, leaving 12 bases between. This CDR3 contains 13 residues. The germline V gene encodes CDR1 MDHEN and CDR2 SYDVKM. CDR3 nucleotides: TGTGCCAGCAGTTTCCGGGCGGGTCGTGGCTACACCTTC. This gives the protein CASSFRAGRGYTF.